The 13 T cell receptor beta chains in this list originate from one sample, sequenced in a study of blood T cell repertoires in COVID-19. The method was immunoSEQ multiplex PCR; TCRdb's version includes in-frame clones alone and lacks a portion of them. The top ten clones hold 1.3% of a sample with hundreds of thousands of clones, more than 75% of them seen once. Source material: peripheral blood. Source of these receptors: a man between 65 and 85 years old with acute or convalescent COVID-19.

The V and J genes are TRBV7-2 and TRBJ2-1; no clear D. The V end lost 7 bases, the J end lost 4 bases, and 14 bases lay between the germline ends. Germline-derived CDR1 and CDR2 are SGHTA and FQGNSA. This CDR3 is 14 amino acids long. CDR3 residues: CASKSEWRYNEQFF. The DNA for the CDR3 is TGTGCCAGCAAATCAGAGTGGAGATACAATGAGCAGTTCTTC.

V is TRBV7-2 and J is TRBJ2-3; 12 bases agree with TRBD1. CDR3 length: 16 amino acids. Germline CDR1 SGHTA, CDR2 FQGNSA. Unmatched junction bases numbered 7, after V lost 5 bases and J lost 4 bases. The CDR3 region has the DNA TGTGCCAGCAGCCCCCTGGGACAGGGGGCCGCAGATACGCAGTATTTT. Encoded protein: CASSPLGQGAADTQYF.

The chain recombines TRBV9 with TRBJ2-7, with TRBD2 as a possible D gene (6 bases). Trimming left V 1 base short and J 3 bases short, with 17 bases between. Germline CDR1 reads SGDLS; CDR2 reads YYNGEE. CDR3 length: 16 residues. CDR3 protein: CASSVPRGMEIYEQYF. CDR3 nucleotides: TGTGCCAGCAGCGTACCCCGGGGGATGGAAATCTACGAGCAGTACTTC.

This clone has only one observation. The V and J genes are TRBV10-1 and TRBJ2-7; 7 bases match TRBD2. CDR1 and CDR2 (germline): WNHNN, SYGVQD (reference sequence). Trimming removed 2 bases from V and 10 bases from J; junction bases left unmatched: 5. This CDR3 region has 12 residues. The CDR3 region has the DNA TGCGCCAGCAGTGAGGTGGCGGGAGAACAGTACTTC. Protein product: CASSEVAGEQYF.

This chain connects TRBV6-2 or TRBV6-3 to TRBJ2-2; a possible D gene is TRBD2 (6 bases). V was trimmed by 2 bases and J by 5 bases, leaving 12 bases between them. CDR1 and CDR2 from the germline V gene are MNHEY and SVGEGT. The CDR3 sequence is 15 residues long. As DNA, the CDR3 is TGTGCCAGCAGTTACCGGAGGGGCGAGACCGGGGAGCTGTTTTTT. It translates to CASSYRRGETGELFF.

The chain has TRBV12-3 or TRBV12-4 and TRBJ2-7; a possible D gene is TRBD1 (5 bases). The CDR3 loop spans 11 amino acids. The V and J ends lost 5 bases and 9 bases respectively, with 11 bases between them. The CDR3 DNA reads TGTGCCAGCAGTCCAGGGTTTCGGCAGTACTTC. This codes for CASSPGFRQYF.

This rearrangement joins TRBV7-6 to TRBJ2-7; the match to TRBD1 covers 8 bases. There are 16 residues in the CDR3. CDR1 is SGHVS and CDR2 is FNYEAQ in the germline V gene. The V segment lost 4 bases and the J segment 3 bases; nucleotides outside the gene matches: 11. The CDR3 DNA sequence: TGTGCCAGCAGCTCCCGGACAGGGAAGACCCTCTACGAGCAGTACTTC. It yields the protein CASSSRTGKTLYEQYF.

The chain links TRBV4-2 to TRBJ1-5, with 7 bases matching TRBD1. The germline V gene encodes CDR1 LGHNA and CDR2 YNFKEQ. J lost 6 bases, V lost 0 bases, and 8 bases had no gene match. The CDR3 has 16 residues. The CDR3 DNA follows: TGTGCCAGCAGCCAAGATAAGGGCAGGGGGACTCAGCCCCAGCATTTT. Residues: CASSQDKGRGTQPQHF.

The gene calls are TRBV24-1 and TRBJ1-5; 7 bases match TRBD1. V was pared by 4 bases and J by 5 bases, with 10 bases of the junction left unmatched. Germline CDR1 is KGHDR and CDR2 is SFDVKD. This CDR3 comprises 16 residues. The CDR3 DNA reads as TGTGCCACCAGTGACCCCTCCAGGGGGTACGATCAGCCCCAGCATTTT. Amino acids: CATSDPSRGYDQPQHF.

The gene calls are TRBV4-2 and TRBJ2-3; 16 bases map to TRBD2. CDR1 and CDR2 from the germline V gene are LGHNA and YNFKEQ. J was trimmed by 1 base and V by 2 bases; bases with no gene match: 6. This CDR3 is built from 19 residues. The CDR3 is CASSQMKGLAGGGTDTQYF. The CDR3 bases are TGTGCCAGCAGCCAAATGAAGGGACTAGCGGGAGGGGGCACAGATACGCAGTATTTT.

The rearrangement links TRBV3-1 (or the pseudogene TRBV3-2) to TRBJ2-7, with 9 positions matching TRBD2. The CDR3 consists of 16 residues. V gave up 5 bases and J gave up 2 bases; unmatched junction bases: 10. Germline V gene data show CDR1 as LGHDT and CDR2 as YNNKEL (reference sequence). The CDR3: CASSRNDIAGAYEQYF. CDR3 sequence (DNA): TGTGCCAGCAGCAGGAACGACATAGCGGGAGCCTACGAGCAGTACTTC.

In its sample, this clone was seen once. The chain combines TRBV5-1 with TRBJ2-7, with TRBD2 identical over 9 bases. J lost 2 bases, V lost 0 bases, and 6 bases had no gene match. Germline V gene lookup returns CDR1 SGHRS and CDR2 YFSETQ. The CDR3 covers 16 residues. As DNA, the CDR3 is TGCGCCAGCAGCTTGGCCGTGGCGGGAGGGCCCTACGAGCAGTACTTC. Protein sequence: CASSLAVAGGPYEQYF.

The chain joins TRBV28 to TRBJ2-1; tentatively, D is TRBD1 (5 bases). In germline, CDR1 is MDHEN, CDR2 SYDVKM. CDR3 size: 12 residues. V was pared by 5 bases and J by 7 bases, with 9 bases between. The CDR3 DNA is TGTGCCAGCAGTGCAGGGTTTAATGAGCAGTTCTTC. This gives the protein CASSAGFNEQFF.